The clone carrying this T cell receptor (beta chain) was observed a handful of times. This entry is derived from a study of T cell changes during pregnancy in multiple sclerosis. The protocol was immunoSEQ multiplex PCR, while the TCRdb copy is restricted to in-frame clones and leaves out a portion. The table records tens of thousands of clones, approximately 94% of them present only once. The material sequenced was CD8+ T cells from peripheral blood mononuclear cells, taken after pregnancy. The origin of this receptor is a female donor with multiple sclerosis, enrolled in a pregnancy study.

The CDR3 DNA reads TGTGCCAGCAGCCAGGTTAAACAGGGGGCGACGAATGGCTACACCTTC. This translates into CASSQVKQGATNGYTF. The V and J genes are TRBV14 and TRBJ1-2; 9 bases are a match to TRBD1. The CDR3 covers 16 residues. After removal of 3 bases from V and 6 bases from J, the junction contained 11 bases not matched to a gene. Germline lookup yields CDR1 SGHDN and CDR2 FVKESK.